This T cell receptor beta chain originates from a study of T cells in Graves' hyperthyroidism and ophthalmopathy. Study context: Once the initial diagnosis was made, peripheral blood was obtained before any treatment. Findings of the study overall: From stable hyperthyroidism, ophthalmopathy was set apart by a 13 V-J model. Ophthalmopathy, which appeared later, was predicted by the model a median 6.5 months before onset.

Diagnostic assessment was based on clinical symptoms, serum thyroxine and TRAb, thyroid ultrasound and orbital computed tomography. Deletions cut 0 bases from V and 5 bases from J, with 7 bases between. Germline V CDR1 and CDR2: LGHDT, YNNKEL (reference sequence). This CDR3 is built from 13 residues. RNA transcripts gave rise to amplified TCR beta CDR3 regions. RT-PCR in the first round (using the HTBI primer set) targeted the TCR CDR3. A single record per CDR3 protein comes from TCRdb applying MiXCR to the multiplex PCR reads. This sample has a few hundred thousand distinct CDR3 sequences; roughly 13% occur once, and the top ten carry roughly 4.8%. This clonotype was observed many times. Its antigen is not identified.

Sequenced: blood. This clonotype was sampled from a woman aged 18 to 35 with Graves' hyperthyroidism. The rearrangement uses TRBV3-1 and TRBJ1-1, with D unclear. The CDR3 DNA sequence: TGTGCCAGCAGCCAAGATATATCTACTGAAGCTTTCTTT. It specifies CASSQDISTEAFF.